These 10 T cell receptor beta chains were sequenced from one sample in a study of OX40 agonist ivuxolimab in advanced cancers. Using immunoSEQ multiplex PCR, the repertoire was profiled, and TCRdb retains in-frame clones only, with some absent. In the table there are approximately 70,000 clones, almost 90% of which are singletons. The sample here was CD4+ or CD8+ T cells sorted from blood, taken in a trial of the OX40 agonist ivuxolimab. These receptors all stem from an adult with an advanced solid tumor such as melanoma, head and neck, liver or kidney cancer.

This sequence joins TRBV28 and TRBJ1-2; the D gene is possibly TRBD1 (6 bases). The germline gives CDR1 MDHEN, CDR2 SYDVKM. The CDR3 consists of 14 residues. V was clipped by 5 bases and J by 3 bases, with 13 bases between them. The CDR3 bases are TGTGCCAGCAGTCCCGGGGACAATGACTATGGCTACACCTTC. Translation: CASSPGDNDYGYTF.

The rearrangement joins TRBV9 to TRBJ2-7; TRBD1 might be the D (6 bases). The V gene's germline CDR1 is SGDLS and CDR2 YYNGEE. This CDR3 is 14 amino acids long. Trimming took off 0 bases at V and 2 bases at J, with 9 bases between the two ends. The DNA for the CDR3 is TGTGCCAGCAGCGTAGGACAGGTAACCTACGAGCAGTACTTC. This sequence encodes CASSVGQVTYEQYF.

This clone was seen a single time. CDR3 amino acids: CAIRKGRDLEQYF. DNA for the CDR3: TGTGCCATCAGGAAGGGGAGGGACCTGGAGCAGTACTTC. The chain links TRBV10-3 to TRBJ2-7, with TRBD2 matching over 7 bases. V dropped 6 bases and J dropped 7; count of bases not matched to a gene: 9. This CDR3 is built from 13 residues. From germline, CDR1 is ENHRY and CDR2 SYGVKD.

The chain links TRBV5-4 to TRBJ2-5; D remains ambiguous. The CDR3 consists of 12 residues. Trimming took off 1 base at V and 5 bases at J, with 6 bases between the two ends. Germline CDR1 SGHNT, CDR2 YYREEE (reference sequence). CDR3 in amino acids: CASSLPYETQYF. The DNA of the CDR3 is TGTGCCAGCAGCTTGCCTTACGAGACCCAGTACTTC. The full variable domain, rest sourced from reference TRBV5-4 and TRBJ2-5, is ETGVTQSPTHLIKTRGQQVTLRCSSQSGHNTVSWYQQALGQGPQFIFQYYREEENGRGNFPPRFSGLQFPNYSSELNVNALELDDSALYLCASSLPYETQYFGPGTRLLVL.

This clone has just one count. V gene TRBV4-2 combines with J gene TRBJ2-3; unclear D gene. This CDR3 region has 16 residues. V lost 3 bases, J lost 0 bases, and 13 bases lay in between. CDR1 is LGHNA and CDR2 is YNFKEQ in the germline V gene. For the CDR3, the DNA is TGTGCCAGCAGCCAGATAGTCCAAGCTAGCACAGATACGCAGTATTTT. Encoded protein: CASSQIVQASTDTQYF.

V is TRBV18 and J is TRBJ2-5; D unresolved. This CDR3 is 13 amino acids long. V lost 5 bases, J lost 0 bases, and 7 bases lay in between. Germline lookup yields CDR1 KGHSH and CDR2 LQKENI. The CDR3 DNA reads TGTGCCAGCTCAGAAAGGGACCAAGAGACCCAGTACTTC. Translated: CASSERDQETQYF. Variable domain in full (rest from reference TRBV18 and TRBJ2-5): NAGVMQNPRHLVRRRGQEARLRCSPMKGHSHVYWYRQLPEEGLKFMVYLQKENIIDESGMPKERFSAEFPKEGPSILRIQQVVRGDSAAYFCASSERDQETQYFGPGTRLLVL.

Here the CDR3 reads CASSLTETDTQYF. In DNA, the CDR3 is TGTGCCAGCAGCTTAACGGAGACGGATACGCAGTATTTT. V gene TRBV7-3 combines with J gene TRBJ2-3; the D is unclear. Trimming pared 0 bases from V and 6 bases from J, leaving 7 bases between. The CDR3 is 13 amino acids. Germline CDR1 and CDR2: SGHTA and FQGTGA.

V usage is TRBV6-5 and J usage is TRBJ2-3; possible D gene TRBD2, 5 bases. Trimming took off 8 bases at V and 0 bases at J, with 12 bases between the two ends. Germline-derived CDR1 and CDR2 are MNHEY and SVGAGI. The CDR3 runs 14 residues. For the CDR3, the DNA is TGTGCCAGCCGAGGACTGACTAGCACAGATACGCAGTATTTT. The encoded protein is CASRGLTSTDTQYF.

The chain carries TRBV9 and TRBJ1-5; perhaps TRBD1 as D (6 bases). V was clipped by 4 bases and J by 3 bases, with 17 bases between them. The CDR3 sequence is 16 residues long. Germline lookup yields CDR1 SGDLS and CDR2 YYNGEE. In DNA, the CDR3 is TGTGCCAGCAGCCCAATTCTCCGGGACAACAATCAGCCCCAGCATTTT. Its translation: CASSPILRDNNQPQHF.

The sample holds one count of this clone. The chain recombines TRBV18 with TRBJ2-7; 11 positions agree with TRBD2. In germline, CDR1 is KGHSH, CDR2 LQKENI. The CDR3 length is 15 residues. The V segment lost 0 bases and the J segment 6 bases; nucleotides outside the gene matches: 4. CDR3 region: CASSPPLAGGSEQYF. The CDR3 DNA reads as TGTGCCAGCTCACCACCGCTAGCGGGGGGCTCCGAGCAGTACTTC.